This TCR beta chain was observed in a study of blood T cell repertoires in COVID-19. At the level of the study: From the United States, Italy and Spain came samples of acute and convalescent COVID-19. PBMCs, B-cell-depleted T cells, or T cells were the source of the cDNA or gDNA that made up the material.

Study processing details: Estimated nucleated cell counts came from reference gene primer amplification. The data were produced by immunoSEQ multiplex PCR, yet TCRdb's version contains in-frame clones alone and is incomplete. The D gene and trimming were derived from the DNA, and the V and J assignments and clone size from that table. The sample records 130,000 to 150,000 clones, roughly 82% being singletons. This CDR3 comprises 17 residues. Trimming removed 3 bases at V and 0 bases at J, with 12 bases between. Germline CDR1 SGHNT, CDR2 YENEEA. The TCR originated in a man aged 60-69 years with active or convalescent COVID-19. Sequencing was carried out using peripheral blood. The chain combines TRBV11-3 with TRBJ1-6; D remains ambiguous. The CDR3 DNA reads TGTGCCAGCAGCTTGAGGGAATCGAGCTCCTATAATTCACCCCTCCACTTT. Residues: CASSLRESSSYNSPLHF.